This T cell receptor beta chain was observed in a study of blood T cell repertoires in COVID-19. Study-wide background: Samples taken during acute and convalescent COVID-19 were collected in the United States, Italy and Spain.

V shed 2 bases and J 4 bases; nucleotides not matched to a gene: 4. Looked up from germline, CDR1 is PRHDT and CDR2 is FYEKMQ (reference sequence). The CDR3 runs to 14 residues. The protocol was immunoSEQ multiplex PCR, while the TCRdb copy is restricted to in-frame clones and leaves out a portion. This repertoire shows about 380,000 clones, 70% to 90% found once; its top ten account for more than 1%. This TCR was recovered from a woman under 30 who had recovered from COVID-19. The V gene is TRBV13, the J gene TRBJ2-5; TRBD1 matches 7 bases. The source material was PBMCs or T cells enriched from blood (not recorded which). CDR3 in amino acids: CASSLRQGGETQYF. The CDR3 DNA sequence: TGTGCCAGCAGCTTACGACAGGGTGGAGAGACCCAGTACTTC.